This T cell receptor beta chain stems from a study of post-analysis software for immune sequencing data. The overall study: Recorded subtypes: relapsing-remitting, secondary progressive, progressive-relapsing; some patients unannotated.

This CDR3 contains 14 residues. Germline-derived CDR1 and CDR2 are ENHRY and SYGVKD. Tagging with unique molecular identifiers was a feature of the TCR beta cDNA libraries. Yield was roughly 0.5 million cDNA molecules from around 1 to 10 million T cells. TCRdb called the PCR reads again in MiXCR, with one record for every CDR3 protein. The table has some 190,000 distinct CDR3 sequences, approximately 29% seen once. Details on this clonotype: Its antigen remains unidentified. This may come from a read error, since a much larger clone is one base off.

General study findings and limits: Roughly 5 TRBV segments, TRBV5-6, TRBV5-1 and TRBV20-1 among them, were found more frequent in patients than controls. Multiple sclerosis was associated with a significant reduction in normalized Chao1 diversity relative to controls.

The rearrangement links TRBV10-3 to TRBJ2-5; tentative D call: TRBD2 (6 bases). The sample was blood. The TCR originated in a girl between 2 and 17 years old with multiple sclerosis. CDR3 in amino acids: CAISEIAEGETRYF. CDR3 coding DNA: TGTGCCATCAGTGAGATAGCGGAGGGAGAGACCCGGTACTTC.